The 32 T cell receptor beta chains in this list originate from one sample, sequenced in a study of T cell responses to AZD1222 COVID-19 vaccine. Repertoires were generated with immunoSEQ multiplex PCR, while TCRdb's copy carries only in-frame clones and drops some. The profile shows about 110,000 clones, around 81% of them singletons. This specimen was peripheral blood, taken on day 0 of AZD1222 vaccination. The receptors derive from an adult in good health.

CDR3 bases: TGCGCCAGCAGTGAGGCGGGCCGAAGTGAAGCTTTCTTT. This codes for CASSEAGRSEAFF. The genes are TRBV10-1 and TRBJ1-1; D remains ambiguous. The CDR3 is 13 amino acids. The germline V gene encodes CDR1 WNHNN and CDR2 SYGVQD (reference sequence). Between the trimmed V and J ends, which lost 2 bases and 7 bases, there was a span of 11 bases.

The CDR3: CASIAGQLNQPQHF. The CDR3 nucleotides read TGTGCCAGCATCGCCGGGCAGCTCAATCAGCCCCAGCATTTT. This chain uses TRBV28 with TRBJ1-5; D is undetermined. CDR1 and CDR2 from the germline V gene are MDHEN and SYDVKM. Between the trimmed V and J ends, which lost 7 bases and 3 bases, there was a span of 13 bases. The CDR3 is 14 amino acids.

The J gene is TRBJ1-1, the V gene TRBV29-1; D might be TRBD1 (6 bases). Germline lookup yields CDR1 SQVTM and CDR2 ANQGSEA. V dropped 7 bases and J dropped 5 bases, with 14 bases sitting between them. The CDR3 loop spans 12 amino acids. CDR3 protein: CSGGGTGTEAFF. The CDR3, as DNA: TGCAGCGGGGGGGGAACAGGGACTGAAGCTTTCTTT.

The chain couples TRBV6-5 to TRBJ2-1; maybe TRBD2 (5 bases). The V gene lost 6 bases and the J gene lost 14 bases, with 14 bases spanning the gap. The CDR3 length is 11 residues. Germline V gene data show CDR1 as MNHEY and CDR2 as SVGAGI. The CDR3 DNA is TGTGCCAGCAGGGTTGGTCTGAGGGAGTTCTTC. Protein product: CASRVGLREFF.

This chain links TRBV3-1 (or the pseudogene TRBV3-2) with TRBJ1-1; D gene unclear. The CDR3 sequence is 12 residues long. Trimming stripped 1 base from V and 5 bases from J, with 5 bases between. CDR1 is LGHDT and CDR2 is YNNKEL in the germline V gene (reference sequence). As DNA, the CDR3 is TGTGCCAGCAGCCAAGTCGATACTGAAGCTTTCTTT. Its translation: CASSQVDTEAFF.

This chain uses TRBV5-4 with TRBJ1-2, with 10 bases fitting TRBD1. V lost 4 bases to trimming and J lost 1 base; unmatched junction nucleotides: 4. The CDR3 extends over 15 amino acids. Per the germline V gene, CDR1 is SGHNT and CDR2 is YYREEE (reference sequence). As DNA, the CDR3 is TGTGCCAGCAGCCCGCGGACAGGGGGTAACTATGGCTACACCTTC. This sequence encodes CASSPRTGGNYGYTF.

V and J are TRBV4-2 and TRBJ2-7; a weak D match, TRBD2 (6 bases). CDR1 and CDR2 (germline): LGHNA, YNFKEQ. The CDR3 runs 15 residues. Deletions cut 1 base from V and 5 bases from J, with 15 bases between. This CDR3 is CASSQVGGGGDEQYF. For the CDR3, the DNA is TGTGCCAGCAGCCAAGTGGGCGGAGGAGGGGACGAGCAGTACTTC.

In nucleotides, the CDR3 is TGTGCCAGTAGTGACAGGTTCTACGAGCAGTACTTC. Its protein product is CASSDRFYEQYF. The V gene is TRBV19, the J gene TRBJ2-7; D might be TRBD1 (6 bases). This CDR3 is 12 amino acids long. Trimming took off 5 bases at V and 3 bases at J, with 8 bases between the two ends. Germline V gives CDR1 LNHDA, CDR2 SQIVND (reference sequence).

The chain links TRBV5-1 to TRBJ1-2; D is unclear. CDR3 length: 14 residues. CDR1 SGHRS and CDR2 YFSETQ come from the germline V gene. The V gene lost 0 bases and the J gene lost 8 bases, with 14 bases spanning the gap. The CDR3 nucleotides are TGCGCCAGCAGCTTGGACAGTCTCTATGAGGGCTACACCTTC. Protein product: CASSLDSLYEGYTF.

This chain joins TRBV5-5 and TRBJ2-1, with D perhaps TRBD1 (7 bases). V was trimmed by 4 bases and J by 0 bases, leaving 14 bases between them. The CDR3 totals 16 residues. From germline, CDR1 is SGHKS and CDR2 YYEKEE (reference sequence). For the CDR3, the DNA is TGTGCCAGCAGCCTCGCGGGACAGAGCTCCTACAATGAGCAGTTCTTC. It codes for CASSLAGQSSYNEQFF.

The rearrangement links TRBV7-9 to TRBJ1-3, with unresolved D. V lost 8 bases to trimming and J lost 0 bases, with 8 bases between them. Germline CDR1 is SEHNR and CDR2 is FQNEAQ (reference sequence). The CDR3 length is 13 residues. The CDR3: CASRESSGNTIYF. CDR3 nucleotides: TGTGCCAGCCGTGAGAGCTCTGGAAACACCATATATTTT.

The chain links TRBV3-1 (or the pseudogene TRBV3-2) to TRBJ1-1; TRBD1 might be the D (5 bases). The CDR3 is 14 amino acids. The germline gives CDR1 LGHDT, CDR2 YNNKEL (reference sequence). V shed 1 base and J shed 5 bases, with 11 bases lying between them. The CDR3 coding sequence is TGTGCCAGCAGCCAAGGGGGGTTCCGTACTGAAGCTTTCTTT. It is translated as CASSQGGFRTEAFF.

This clone was observed a single time. J is TRBJ1-2 and V is TRBV6-5; D not resolved. The V end was cut by 3 bases, the J end by 8 bases, with 7 bases between. Germline V gene sequence: CDR1 MNHEY, CDR2 SVGAGI. This CDR3 has 11 amino acids. The DNA of the CDR3 is TGTGCCAGCAGTTATCCCTGGGGCTACACCTTC. This translates into CASSYPWGYTF.

This rearrangement joins TRBV5-1 to TRBJ1-2; no reliable D call. The germline gives CDR1 SGHRS, CDR2 YFSETQ. The CDR3 is 13 amino acids. Trimming left V 4 bases short and J 8 bases short, with 15 bases between. The chain's CDR3 is CASSAPPNGGYTF. Here the CDR3 DNA reads TGCGCCAGCAGCGCACCGCCGAACGGCGGCTACACCTTC.

The rearrangement joins TRBV7-9 to TRBJ1-2; no definite D call. This CDR3 region has 15 residues. Deletions cut 5 bases from V and 2 bases from J, with 15 bases between. The germline V gene encodes CDR1 SEHNR and CDR2 FQNEAQ (reference sequence). Here the CDR3 DNA reads TGTGCCAGCAGCATCCAAAGTCTCCCAAACTATGGCTACACCTTC. Translation gives CASSIQSLPNYGYTF.

The gene calls are TRBV4-1 and TRBJ2-5, with D hard to call. CDR3 size: 14 residues. CDR1 and CDR2 from the germline V gene are MGHRA and YSYEKL. Trimming stripped 0 bases from V and 2 bases from J, with 7 bases between. This CDR3 is CASSQDGRQETQYF. The CDR3, as DNA: TGCGCCAGCAGCCAAGACGGTCGACAAGAGACCCAGTACTTC.

In this sample, this clone turned up once. V is TRBV6-5 and J is TRBJ2-7; D might be TRBD1 (5 bases). Trimming left V 6 bases short and J 2 bases short, with 17 bases between. Germline CDR1 is MNHEY and CDR2 is SVGAGI. This CDR3 is built from 15 residues. The CDR3 spells CASRTLRGTTYEQYF. CDR3 nucleotide sequence: TGTGCCAGCAGGACCCTAAGGGGTACCACCTACGAGCAGTACTTC.

V gene TRBV19 combines with J gene TRBJ2-1, with D uncertain. This CDR3 is 13 amino acids long. The ends were cut back, 7 bases at V and 8 bases at J, with 15 bases in the middle. Germline V gene lookup returns CDR1 LNHDA and CDR2 SQIVND (reference sequence). For the CDR3, the DNA is TGTGCCAGTACCATGACTCCCCCCGATGAGCAGTTCTTC. It yields the protein CASTMTPPDEQFF.

In this sample, this clone is medium-sized. This sample includes further DNA sequences coding for the same CDR3. J is TRBJ2-5 and V is TRBV12-3 or TRBV12-4; maybe TRBD2 (5 bases). This CDR3 region has 13 residues. With 5 bases removed from V and 4 bases from J, the gap between germline ends came to 11 bases. The CDR3 DNA reads TGTGCCAGCAGTCCACCAGAGGGAGAGACCCAGTACTTC. Its protein is CASSPPEGETQYF.

The V gene is TRBV6-1, the J gene TRBJ1-3, with TRBD1 as a possible D gene (5 bases). This CDR3 region has 15 residues. V lost 2 bases, J lost 4 bases, and 12 bases lay in between. Germline lookup yields CDR1 MNHNS and CDR2 SASEGT. This chain's CDR3 is CASSERSRAGNTIYF. CDR3 coding DNA: TGTGCCAGCAGTGAAAGGTCCAGGGCAGGAAACACCATATATTTT.

V gene TRBV28 combines with J gene TRBJ1-5; possibly TRBD1 for D (6 bases). Germline values: CDR1 MDHEN, CDR2 SYDVKM. Trimming shortened V by 2 bases and J by 2 bases, and 10 bases separated the two germline ends. The CDR3 sequence is 15 residues long. The CDR3 here is CASSLAGGGNQPQHF. The CDR3 coding sequence is TGTGCCAGCAGTTTAGCCGGGGGCGGCAATCAGCCCCAGCATTTT.

The gene calls are TRBV7-2 and TRBJ2-7; unclear D gene. CDR1 is SGHTA, CDR2 FQGNSA, per germline. The CDR3 runs 14 residues. Trimming removed 6 bases from V and 2 bases from J, with 14 bases in between. The CDR3 DNA is TGTGCCAGCAGTCCCCCTCTGGGCCCCTACGAGCAGTACTTC. Its translation is CASSPPLGPYEQYF.

The chain is built from TRBV6-5 and TRBJ2-7; D remains unclear. With 3 bases removed from V and 0 bases from J, the gap between germline ends came to 9 bases. This CDR3 region has 14 residues. The germline gives CDR1 MNHEY, CDR2 SVGAGI. The CDR3 protein is CASSYHTGSYEQYF. Here the CDR3 DNA reads TGTGCCAGCAGTTATCATACGGGCTCCTACGAGCAGTACTTC.

The J gene is TRBJ1-2, the V gene TRBV20-1; tentatively, D is TRBD1 (6 bases). V lost 6 bases and J 8 bases, leaving 13 bases between the germline ends. The CDR3 is 11 residues long. CDR1 and CDR2 (germline): DFQATT, SNEGSKA (reference sequence). In DNA form, the CDR3 reads TGCAGTGCCCAATCAGGGGACGGCTACACCTTC. Translation: CSAQSGDGYTF.

CDR3 sequence reads: CASSRTSGRIGTDTQYF. CDR3 DNA sequence: TGTGCCAGTAGTAGAACTAGCGGGAGGATAGGCACAGATACGCAGTATTTT. The J gene is TRBJ2-3, the V gene TRBV19, with 12 bases identical to TRBD2. J gave up 1 base and V 4 bases, and 6 bases lay outside the gene matches. The CDR3 consists of 17 residues. Germline V gene data show CDR1 as LNHDA and CDR2 as SQIVND (reference sequence).

V usage is TRBV7-2 and J usage is TRBJ2-2; the D call may be TRBD1 or TRBD2 (5 bases each). The V end was cut by 1 base, the J end by 4 bases, with 19 bases between. This CDR3 is 18 amino acids long. The germline V gene encodes CDR1 SGHTA and CDR2 FQGNSA. As DNA, the CDR3 is TGTGCCAGCAGCTTAGGGTCCGGGGACCTAGCCTCCACCGGGGAGCTGTTTTTT. Its protein product is CASSLGSGDLASTGELFF. Full variable domain (rest looked up from reference TRBV7-2 and TRBJ2-2): GAGVSQSPSNKVTEKGKDVELRCDPISGHTALYWYRQSLGQGLEFLIYFQGNSAPDKSGLPSDRFSAERTGGSVSTLTIQRTQQEDSAVYLCASSLGSGDLASTGELFFGEGSRLTVL.

The J gene is TRBJ2-5, the V gene TRBV24-1, with a weak D call TRBD2 (6 bases). Germline V gene data show CDR1 as KGHDR and CDR2 as SFDVKD. The CDR3 is 17 amino acids. Trimming cost V 3 bases and J 4 bases, with 20 bases left between them. CDR3 DNA: TGTGCCACCAGTGATCGGGCCGGGGGAAGGTCAGCAGAGACCCAGTACTTC. Translating it yields CATSDRAGGRSAETQYF.

The gene calls are TRBV2 and TRBJ1-2, with unresolved D. The CDR3 is made up of 12 amino acids. The germline gives CDR1 SNHLY, CDR2 FYNNEI. Trimming stripped 6 bases from V and 2 bases from J, with 7 bases between. CDR3 coding DNA: TGTGCCAGCAGAGAGGAAAACTATGGCTACACCTTC. This gives the protein CASREENYGYTF.

This clone is a singleton in its sample. The chain uses TRBV18 and TRBJ1-4, with D unclear. Germline lookup yields CDR1 KGHSH and CDR2 LQKENI. Between the trimmed V and J ends, which lost 9 bases and 8 bases, there was a span of 19 bases. The CDR3 contains 14 residues. CDR3 nucleotides: TGTGCCAGTTCGTCGAGCCAAACTTACGAAAAACTGTTTTTT. Protein product: CASSSSQTYEKLFF.

The genes are TRBV5-6 and TRBJ2-7; D gene unclear. Germline CDR1 and CDR2: SGHDT and YYEEEE. The germline V and J ends were trimmed by 0 bases and 3 bases, with 13 bases remaining between them. This CDR3 spans 15 amino acids. For the CDR3, the DNA is TGTGCCAGCAGCTTGGGGGGAATGGTAGGCTACGAGCAGTACTTC. As protein: CASSLGGMVGYEQYF.

V is TRBV12-3 or TRBV12-4 and J is TRBJ2-7; 8 bases are shared with TRBD2. The CDR3 runs to 12 residues. V gave up 4 bases and J gave up 6 bases; unmatched junction bases: 2. In nucleotides, the CDR3 is TGTGCCAGCAGTTCCGGGAGGGGCGAGCAGTACTTC. This encodes CASSSGRGEQYF.

The rearrangement links TRBV27 to TRBJ2-7, with D possibly TRBD2 on 7 matching bases. CDR1 MNHEY and CDR2 SMNVEV come from the germline V gene (reference sequence). The length of the CDR3 is 15 residues. Deletions cut 6 bases from V and 3 bases from J, with 18 bases between. The CDR3 bases are TGTGCCAGCAGCCCCTCCACAGGGACTATCTACGAGCAGTACTTC. The encoded protein is CASSPSTGTIYEQYF.